The 8 T cell receptor beta chains reported below all come from one sample, sequenced in a study of technical replicates of blood from a handful of donors. Profiled with immunoSEQ multiplex PCR; TCRdb holds only in-frame clones, not every one. The repertoire consists of tens of thousands of clones, with approximately 90% occurring once and the leading ten covering 4.5% to 5%. The sequenced material came from PBMCs. Receptor source: a human donor in good health. Some clones in this sample may be carry-over from other donors' samples.

The chain couples TRBV5-5 to TRBJ2-3, with TRBD2 as a possible D gene (6 bases). Germline loops: CDR1 SGHKS, CDR2 YYEKEE (reference sequence). The CDR3 consists of 16 residues. V shed 4 bases and J shed 5 bases, with 20 bases lying between them. CDR3 bases: TGTGCCAGCAGCCGTACCGACATAGGGCGGGGAGATACGCAGTATTTT. Its translation: CASSRTDIGRGDTQYF.

V usage is TRBV11-3 and J usage is TRBJ1-2, with TRBD1 as a possible D gene (6 bases). CDR3 length: 15 amino acids. Trimming stripped 1 base from V and 6 bases from J, with 15 bases between. The germline V gene encodes CDR1 SGHNT and CDR2 YENEEA. The CDR3: CASSLGADRKDGYTF. The CDR3 DNA reads as TGTGCCAGCAGCTTAGGGGCGGACAGAAAGGATGGCTACACCTTC.

The chain has TRBV15 and TRBJ2-7; a possible D gene is TRBD1 (6 bases). The CDR3 runs to 14 residues. Germline V lookup: CDR1 LNHNV, CDR2 YYDKDF (reference sequence). Trimming took off 3 bases at V and 2 bases at J, with 11 bases between the two ends. The CDR3, as DNA: TGTGCCACCAGCAGTTGGGGGCTGGCCTACGAGCAGTACTTC. Amino acids: CATSSWGLAYEQYF.

The chain combines TRBV2 with TRBJ2-2; D may be TRBD1 (6 bases). Germline assignment: CDR1 SNHLY and CDR2 FYNNEI. The CDR3 loop spans 14 amino acids. V lost 7 bases and J lost 2, with 11 bases in between. CDR3 sequence reads: CASIRQANTGELFF. The CDR3, as DNA: TGTGCCAGCATTCGACAGGCCAACACCGGGGAGCTGTTTTTT. The complete variable domain, with remaining parts taken from reference TRBV2 and TRBJ2-2, reads EPEVTQTPSHQVTQMGQEVILRCVPISNHLYFYWYRQILGQKVEFLVSFYNNEISEKSEIFDDQFSVERPDGSNFTLKIRSTKLEDSAMYFCASIRQANTGELFFGEGSRLTVL.

This rearrangement joins TRBV15 to TRBJ2-5, with D perhaps TRBD2 (5 bases). Germline lookup yields CDR1 LNHNV and CDR2 YYDKDF (reference sequence). V was clipped by 0 bases and J by 4 bases, with 12 bases between them. The CDR3 runs 15 residues. CDR3 coding DNA: TGTGCCACCAGCAGAGATTGGAACGGAGGAGAGACCCAGTACTTC. Translated, it gives CATSRDWNGGETQYF.

This clone was counted only a few times. This chain joins TRBV6-5 and TRBJ1-1, with 7 bases identical to TRBD1. The germline V gene has CDR1 MNHEY and CDR2 SVGAGI. The V segment lost 6 bases and the J segment 1 base; nucleotides outside the gene matches: 2. This CDR3 region has 13 residues. CDR3 loop: CASRWTGNTEAFF. Written as DNA, the CDR3 is TGTGCCAGCAGATGGACAGGGAACACTGAAGCTTTCTTT.

The chain employs TRBV19 and TRBJ1-5; 8 bases agree with TRBD1. CDR1 and CDR2 (germline): LNHDA, SQIVND (reference sequence). This CDR3 comprises 12 residues. The V and J ends lost 7 bases and 7 bases, in that order; junction bases with no gene match: 3. In DNA, the CDR3 is TGTGCCAGTAAGACAGGGGAGCAGCCCCAGCATTTT. Encoded protein: CASKTGEQPQHF.

The rearrangement links TRBV10-2 to TRBJ2-7; 10 bases fit TRBD2. Trimming at V came to 4 bases and at J to 2 bases, leaving 5 bases not matched to a gene. The germline CDR1 and CDR2 sequences are WSHSY and SAAADI. This CDR3 has 15 residues. The CDR3 loop is CASSVGTSVPYEQYF. CDR3 in DNA: TGCGCCAGCAGTGTGGGGACTAGCGTACCCTACGAGCAGTACTTC.